The present T cell receptor beta chain was sequenced within a study of blood T cell repertoires in COVID-19 (TCRdb year 2020). In the study overall: Samples covering the acute and convalescent phases of COVID-19 were provided by collaborators in the United States, Italy and Spain. The material from the prospective study consisted of cDNA or gDNA derived from T cells, B-cell-depleted T cells, or PBMCs. Subjects who had been exposed to COVID-19, were actively infected with it, or had recovered from it provided the deeply sampled blood TCRbeta repertoires that made up the dataset. A freely available public database, intended as a resource for researchers studying the immune response to SARS-CoV-2, is where the repertoires were released. The samples were drawn from the first 160 participants of the ongoing ImmuneRACE study and from 1,254 subjects provided by 6 global collaborators. The sample metadata nearly always contained a de-identified subject ID, COVID-19 status, age in years and sex. Where available, HLA class I and class II types were taken from metadata supplied by the sample provider and were not determined by assay-based typing. Paper-wide results and their limitations: How much clinical and demographic metadata was included differed by source and by participant, and the metadata was provided uncurated.

The immunoSEQ Assay, a bias-controlled multiplex PCR, was used to amplify TCRbeta CDR3 regions from genomic DNA. The original pipeline was this. Within the assay, amplification of reference gene primers was used to estimate how many nucleated cells each sample contained. Sequence reads were collapsed and filtered to measure the absolute abundance of every unique TCRbeta CDR3 rearrangement. Productive Simpson clonality was computed per sample as the square root of Simpson's diversity index over productive rearrangements. In its TCRdb copy, this immuneACCESS table keeps in-frame sequences only and misses some clones. Where compared with another copy, unresolved V genes explain less than half of these, and the others have no known cause. D and trimming were read from the DNA, whereas the V and J calls and clone size are those reported in that table. The sample contains some 240,000 clones, around three quarters of them found a single time. The leading ten clones occupy about 7.2% of the sample.

As regards this clone: Its antigen is not yet known. No much larger clone is present one base from it, and per-base qualities are unavailable.

The collaborating institutions used their own protocols to collect whole blood in K2EDTA tubes. For TCRbeta analysis, collaborator samples were shipped as frozen whole blood, as isolated PBMCs, or as DNA extracted from either sample type. V gives up 6 bases and J gives up 0 bases, and the segment between their germline ends measures 12 bases. CDR1 and CDR2, looked up from the germline V gene, are SGHTA and FQGNSA. The cysteine opens and the phenylalanine closes a CDR3 of 15 amino acids. Only the CDR3 part of the read is kept: 45 bases, read in frame from the first base. This receptor chain uses TRBV7-2 and TRBJ2-1; the D region possibly corresponds to TRBD1 (6 bases align). The clonotype comes from a woman aged 70-85 years with acute or convalescent COVID-19. Sequenced sample: peripheral blood. In nucleotides, the sequence is TGTGCCAGCAGTCGACAGGAGAGCTCCTACAATGAGCAGTTCTTC. Its product reads: CASSRQESSYNEQFF.